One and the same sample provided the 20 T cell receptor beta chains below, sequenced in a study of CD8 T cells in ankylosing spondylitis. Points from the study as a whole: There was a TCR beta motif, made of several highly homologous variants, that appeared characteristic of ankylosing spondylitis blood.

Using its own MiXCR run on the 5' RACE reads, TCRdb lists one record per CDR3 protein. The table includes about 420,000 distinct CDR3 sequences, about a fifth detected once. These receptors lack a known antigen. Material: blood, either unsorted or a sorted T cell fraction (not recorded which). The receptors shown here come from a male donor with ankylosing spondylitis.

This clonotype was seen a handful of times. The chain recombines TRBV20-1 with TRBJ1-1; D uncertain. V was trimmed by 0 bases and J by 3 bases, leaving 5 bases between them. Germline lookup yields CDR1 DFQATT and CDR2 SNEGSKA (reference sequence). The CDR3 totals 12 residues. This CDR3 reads CSAREADTEAFF. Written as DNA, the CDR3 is TGCAGTGCTAGAGAAGCAGACACTGAAGCTTTCTTT.

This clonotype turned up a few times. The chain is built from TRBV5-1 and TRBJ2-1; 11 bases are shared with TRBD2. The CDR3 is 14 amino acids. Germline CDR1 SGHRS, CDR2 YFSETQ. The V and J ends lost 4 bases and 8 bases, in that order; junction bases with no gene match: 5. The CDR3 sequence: CASSTTSGNYEQFF. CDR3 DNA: TGCGCCAGCAGCACGACTAGCGGGAACTATGAGCAGTTCTTC.

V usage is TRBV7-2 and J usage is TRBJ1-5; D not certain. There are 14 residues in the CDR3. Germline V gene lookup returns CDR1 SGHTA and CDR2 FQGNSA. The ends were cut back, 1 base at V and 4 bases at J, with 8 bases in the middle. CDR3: CASSLGQRNQPQHF. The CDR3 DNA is TGTGCCAGCAGCTTAGGGCAGAGAAATCAGCCCCAGCATTTT.

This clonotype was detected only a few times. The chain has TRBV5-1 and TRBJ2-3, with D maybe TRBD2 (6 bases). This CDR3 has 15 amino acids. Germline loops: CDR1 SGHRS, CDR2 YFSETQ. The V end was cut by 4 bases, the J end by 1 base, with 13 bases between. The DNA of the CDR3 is TGCGCCAGCAGCCTTCTAGCGTGGGGCACAGATACGCAGTATTTT. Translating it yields CASSLLAWGTDTQYF.

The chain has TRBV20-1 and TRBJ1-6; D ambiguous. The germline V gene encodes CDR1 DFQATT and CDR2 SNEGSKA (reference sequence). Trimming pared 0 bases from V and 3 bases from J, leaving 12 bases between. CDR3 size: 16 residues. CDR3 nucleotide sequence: TGCAGTGCTAGAGAAGGCGGCCGCGTCTATAATTCACCCCTCCACTTT. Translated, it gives CSAREGGRVYNSPLHF.

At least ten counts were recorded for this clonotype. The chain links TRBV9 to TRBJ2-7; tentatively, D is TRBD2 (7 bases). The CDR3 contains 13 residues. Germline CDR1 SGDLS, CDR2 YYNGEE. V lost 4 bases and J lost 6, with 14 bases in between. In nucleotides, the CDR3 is TGTGCCAGCAGCCCGAGGGGGGGGGGCGAGCAGTACTTC. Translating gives CASSPRGGGEQYF.

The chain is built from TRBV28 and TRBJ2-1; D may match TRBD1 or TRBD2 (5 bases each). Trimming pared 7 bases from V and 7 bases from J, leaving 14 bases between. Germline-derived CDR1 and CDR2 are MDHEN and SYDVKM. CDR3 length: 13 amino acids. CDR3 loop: CASTGSPRNEQFF. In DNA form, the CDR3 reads TGTGCCAGCACAGGGAGCCCCCGGAATGAGCAGTTCTTC.

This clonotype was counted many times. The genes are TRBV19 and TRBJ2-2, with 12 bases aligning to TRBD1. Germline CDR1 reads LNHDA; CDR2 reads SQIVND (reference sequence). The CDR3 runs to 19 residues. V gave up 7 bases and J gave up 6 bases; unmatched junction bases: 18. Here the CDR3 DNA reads TGTGCCAGTAACCGAATTAAACCGGGACAGGGGGCATCTTCCGGGGAGCTGTTTTTT. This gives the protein CASNRIKPGQGASSGELFF.

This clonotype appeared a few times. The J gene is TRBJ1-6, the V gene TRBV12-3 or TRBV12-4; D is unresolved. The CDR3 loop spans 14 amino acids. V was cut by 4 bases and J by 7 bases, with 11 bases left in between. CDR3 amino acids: CASSSRTANSPLHF. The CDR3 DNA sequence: TGTGCCAGCAGTTCCCGGACGGCGAATTCACCCCTCCACTTT.

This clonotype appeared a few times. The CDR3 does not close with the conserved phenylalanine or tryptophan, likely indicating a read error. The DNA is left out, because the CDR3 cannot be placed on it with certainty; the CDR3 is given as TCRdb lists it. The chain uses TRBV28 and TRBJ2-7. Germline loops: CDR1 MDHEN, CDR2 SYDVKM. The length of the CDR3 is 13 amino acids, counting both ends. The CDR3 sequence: CASSSRTVRTTAI.

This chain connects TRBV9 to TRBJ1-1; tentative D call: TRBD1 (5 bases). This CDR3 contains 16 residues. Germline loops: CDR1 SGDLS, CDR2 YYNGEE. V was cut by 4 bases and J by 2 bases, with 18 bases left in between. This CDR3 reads CASSPQSRGKNTEAFF. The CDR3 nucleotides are TGTGCCAGCAGCCCCCAAAGTCGGGGGAAAAACACTGAAGCTTTCTTT.

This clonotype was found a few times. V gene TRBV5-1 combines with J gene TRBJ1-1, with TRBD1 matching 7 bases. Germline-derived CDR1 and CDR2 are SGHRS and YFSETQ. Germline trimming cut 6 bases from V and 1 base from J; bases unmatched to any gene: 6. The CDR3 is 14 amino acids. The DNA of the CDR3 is TGCGCCAGCAATTTGGCAGGGGGGAACACTGAAGCTTTCTTT. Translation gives CASNLAGGNTEAFF.

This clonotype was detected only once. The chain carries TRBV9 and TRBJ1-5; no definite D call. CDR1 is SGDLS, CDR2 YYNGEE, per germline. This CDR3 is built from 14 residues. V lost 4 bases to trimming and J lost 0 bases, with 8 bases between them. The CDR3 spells CASSYGNSNQPQHF. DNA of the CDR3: TGTGCCAGCAGCTATGGCAATAGCAATCAGCCCCAGCATTTT. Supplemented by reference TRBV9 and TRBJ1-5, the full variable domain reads DSGVTQTPKHLITATGQRVTLRCSPRSGDLSVYWYQQSLDQGLQFLIQYYNGEERAKGNILERFSAQQFPDLHSELNLSSLELGDSALYFCASSYGNSNQPQHFGDGTRLSIL.

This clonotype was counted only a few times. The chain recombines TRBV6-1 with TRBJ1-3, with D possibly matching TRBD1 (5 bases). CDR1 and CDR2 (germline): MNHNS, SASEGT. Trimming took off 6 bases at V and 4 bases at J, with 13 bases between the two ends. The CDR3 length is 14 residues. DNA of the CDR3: TGTGCCAGCAGCCGAACCAGGGTCGGAAACACCATATATTTT. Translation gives CASSRTRVGNTIYF.

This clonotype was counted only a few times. The CDR3 is CASSKGTLETQYF. The CDR3 DNA is TGTGCCAGCAGTAAAGGGACGTTAGAGACCCAGTACTTC. The chain couples TRBV25-1 to TRBJ2-5; the D gene could be TRBD1 or TRBD2 (5 bases each). The V end lost 5 bases, the J end lost 4 bases, and 11 bases lay between the germline ends. The CDR3 is made up of 13 amino acids. Germline V gene data show CDR1 as MGHDK and CDR2 as SYGVNS.

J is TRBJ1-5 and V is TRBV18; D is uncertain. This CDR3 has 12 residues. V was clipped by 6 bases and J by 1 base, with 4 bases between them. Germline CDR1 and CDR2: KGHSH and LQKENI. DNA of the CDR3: TGTGCCAGCTCCGAAAGCAATCAGCCCCAGCATTTT. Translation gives CASSESNQPQHF.

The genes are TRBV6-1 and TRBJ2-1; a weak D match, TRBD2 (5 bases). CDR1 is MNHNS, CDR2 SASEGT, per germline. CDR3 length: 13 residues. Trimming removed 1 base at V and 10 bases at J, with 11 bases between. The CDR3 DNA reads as TGTGCCAGCAGTGAAGGCCTAGCTGCCGAGCAGTTCTTC. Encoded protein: CASSEGLAAEQFF.

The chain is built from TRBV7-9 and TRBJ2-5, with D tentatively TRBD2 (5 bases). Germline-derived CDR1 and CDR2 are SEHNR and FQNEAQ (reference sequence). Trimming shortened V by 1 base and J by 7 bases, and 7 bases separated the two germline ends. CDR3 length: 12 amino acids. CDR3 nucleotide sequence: TGTGCCAGCAGCTTAGACAGCGGGACCCAGTACTTC. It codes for CASSLDSGTQYF.

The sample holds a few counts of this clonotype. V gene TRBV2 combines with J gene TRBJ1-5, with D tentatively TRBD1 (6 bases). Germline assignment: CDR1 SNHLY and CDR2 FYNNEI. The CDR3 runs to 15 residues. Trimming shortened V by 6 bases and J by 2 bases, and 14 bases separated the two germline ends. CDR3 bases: TGTGCCAGCAGGCTAATGGCAGGGGGCAATCAGCCCCAGCATTTT. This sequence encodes CASRLMAGGNQPQHF.

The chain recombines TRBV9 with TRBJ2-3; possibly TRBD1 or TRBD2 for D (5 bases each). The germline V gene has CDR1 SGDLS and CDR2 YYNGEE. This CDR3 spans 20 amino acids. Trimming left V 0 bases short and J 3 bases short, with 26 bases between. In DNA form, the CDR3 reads TGTGCCAGCAGCGTAGCTACGAGGAGGTGGGACGCCATGTTAACAGATACGCAGTATTTT. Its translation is CASSVATRRWDAMLTDTQYF.